The rows below give T cell receptor beta chains drawn from one sample of a study of regulatory T cells in long-lasting Graves disease. MiXCR was run by TCRdb on the multiplex PCR reads, yielding one entry per CDR3 protein. The sample lists a few hundred thousand distinct CDR3 sequences, less than 25% occurring once. The starting material was peripheral blood mononuclear cells (PBMCs), obtained when the disease was refractory, from a patient treated with antithyroid drugs. The receptors stem from a female donor with Graves disease. CDR3s include the opening cysteine and the closing phenylalanine or tryptophan. D genes are given only for firm matches. Clone size is shown for a subset of rows, as once, few, many or a class of expanded clone.

J | D | V | size | length | DNA | CDR3
TRBJ1-1 | . | TRBV6-2/TRBV6-3 | once | 14 | TGTGCCAGCAGCCAGGACTCCATGAACACTGAAGCTTTCTTT | CASSQDSMNTEAFF
TRBJ1-2 | . | TRBV30 | many | 12 | TGTGCCTGGAACGGACAAGGCTATGGCTACACCTTC | CAWNGQGYGYTF
TRBJ2-5 | . | TRBV12-3/TRBV12-4 | many | 14 | TGTGCCAGCAGCTGGAAGGACAGTCAAGAGACCCAGTACTTC | CASSWKDSQETQYF
TRBJ2-7 | . | TRBV5-4 | few | 20 | TGTGCCAGCAGCTGGACTCCTCGCAGGGAAACGGGGCAAGACCACTACGAGCAGTACTTC | CASSWTPRRETGQDHYEQYF
TRBJ1-1 | TRBD1 | TRBV7-8 | many | 15 | TGTGCCAGCAGCTTAGCAGGGGGCATGAACACTGAAGCTTTCTTT | CASSLAGGMNTEAFF
TRBJ1-2 | . | TRBV15 | . | 13 | TGTGCCACCAGCAGTTCGGGGGACTATGGCTACACCTTC | CATSSSGDYGYTF
TRBJ2-5 | . | TRBV28 | few | 14 | TGTGCCAGCAGTTTATCCGTAAGGGGAGAGACCCAGTACTTC | CASSLSVRGETQYF
TRBJ2-7 | . | TRBV2 | many | 14 | TGTGCCAGCAGTCTCGAGGGAGTTGATTACGAGCAGTACTTC | CASSLEGVDYEQYF
TRBJ1-2 | TRBD1 | TRBV19 | . | 16 | TGTGCCAGTAGTCCCCAGACAGGGGCTATTTACTATGGCTACACCTTC | CASSPQTGAIYYGYTF
TRBJ2-7 | . | TRBV7-9 | many | 12 | TGTGCCAGCAGTTTAGCGGATTACGAGCAGTACTTC | CASSLADYEQYF
TRBJ1-4 | . | TRBV30 | . | 12 | TGTGCCTGGAGTCTAGGGGGTGAAAAACTGTTTTTT | CAWSLGGEKLFF
TRBJ1-2 | TRBD1 | TRBV12-3/TRBV12-4 | many | 15 | TGTGCCAGCAGTCCGGGGACAGGGATGATCTATGGCTACACCTTC | CASSPGTGMIYGYTF
TRBJ2-2 | TRBD2 | TRBV12-3/TRBV12-4 | . | 17 | TGTGCCAGCAGTTCCGGGACTAGCAGGTGGAACACCGGGGAGCTGTTTTTT | CASSSGTSRWNTGELFF
TRBJ2-2 | TRBD1 | TRBV20-1 | . | 17 | TGCAGTGCTAGAAAGTCCACGGGACAGCGAGACACCGGGGAGCTGTTTTTT | CSARKSTGQRDTGELFF
TRBJ2-7 | TRBD2 | TRBV2 | . | 15 | TGTGCCAGCACTGGGGGGACTAGCGGGACCCACGAGCAGTACTTC | CASTGGTSGTHEQYF
TRBJ1-2 | . | TRBV7-9 | many | 15 | TGTGCCAGCAGCTTTGACAGACCTTCCCCTTCGGGCTACACCTTC | CASSFDRPSPSGYTF
TRBJ2-7 | TRBD2 | TRBV3-1 | few | 14 | TGTGCCAGCAGCAAAGGACTAGCGGGAGGACGGCAGTACTTC | CASSKGLAGGRQYF
TRBJ2-5 | TRBD1 | TRBV27 | many | 16 | TGTGCCAGCAGTTTATCGTCGGGGACAGTAGTTGGGACCCAGTACTTC | CASSLSSGTVVGTQYF
TRBJ1-1 | . | TRBV10-3 | . | 14 | TGTGCCATCAGTGAGATGACAGTGACGACTGAAGCTTTCTTT | CAISEMTVTTEAFF
TRBJ1-1 | TRBD1 | TRBV7-9 | . | 15 | TGTGCCAGCAGCTTATTTGGACAGGGGGCGGCTGAAGCTTTCTTT | CASSLFGQGAAEAFF
TRBJ1-2 | . | TRBV7-2 | few | 15 | TGTGCCAGCAGCCCGATTGGGAAAGGAGGGCAGGGCTACACCTTC | CASSPIGKGGQGYTF
TRBJ2-5 | . | TRBV6-2/TRBV6-3 | . | 15 | TGTGCCAGCAGTTACTCGACGGGAGTTGAGGAGACCCAGTACTTC | CASSYSTGVEETQYF
TRBJ1-3 | . | TRBV14 | . | 15 | TGTGCCAGCGGCCGCCGATCGCCCTCTGGAAACACCATATATTTT | CASGRRSPSGNTIYF
TRBJ2-7 | TRBD2 | TRBV20-1 | few | 15 | TGCAGTGCTAGGTCTCCGGTAGCGGGCTCCTACGAGCAGTACTTC | CSARSPVAGSYEQYF
TRBJ2-2 | . | TRBV27 | many | 16 | TGTGCCAGCAGTTTAATAGCGGAGTCGAACACCGGGGAGCTGTTTTTT | CASSLIAESNTGELFF
TRBJ2-5 | TRBD1 | TRBV5-1 | few | 18 | TGCGCCAGCAGCTTGGTTCCCCGCAGTGGACAGGGGGACGAGACCCAGTACTTC | CASSLVPRSGQGDETQYF
TRBJ2-7 | TRBD2 | TRBV5-1 | . | 15 | TGCGCCAGCAGCTTGGAGGCTAGCGGGAGCTACGAGCAGTACTTC | CASSLEASGSYEQYF
TRBJ2-4 | TRBD2 | TRBV20-1 | . | 16 | TGCAGTGCTAGAGATGCGAGCGGGAGGACTGGGGACATTCAGTACTTC | CSARDASGRTGDIQYF
TRBJ1-5 | . | TRBV12-5 | . | 15 | TGTGCTAGTGGAGCTGGGACACATTTTAATCAGCCCCAGCATTTT | CASGAGTHFNQPQHF
TRBJ2-6 | . | TRBV28 | few | 16 | TGTGCCAGCTCCAGTCCTGGCAGCTCTGGGGCCAACGTCCTGACTTTC | CASSSPGSSGANVLTF
TRBJ1-1 | TRBD1 | TRBV24-1 | few | 14 | TGTGCCACCTCCGAAGAGACAGGGGGAGGGAAAGCTTTCTTT | CATSEETGGGKAFF
TRBJ1-6 | . | TRBV20-1 | . | 15 | TGCAGTGTTAGGGGCTGGGCGACCGATAATTCACCCCTCCACTTT | CSVRGWATDNSPLHF
TRBJ2-2 | TRBD1 | TRBV19 | few | 15 | TGTGCCAGTAGTACTGGGACAGGATTCACCGGGGAGCTGTTTTTT | CASSTGTGFTGELFF
TRBJ1-2 | TRBD1 | TRBV24-1 | few | 15 | TGTGCCACCAGTGATCCCGGGACAGGGCTCTATGGCTACACCTTC | CATSDPGTGLYGYTF
TRBJ2-3 | TRBD1 | TRBV29-1 | . | 12 | TGCAGCGTAGCCGGGACAGGCGGTACGCAGTATTTT | CSVAGTGGTQYF
TRBJ2-2 | TRBD2 | TRBV28 | many | 16 | TGTGCCAGCCAAGGGCTAGCGGGAGATCCCACCGGGGAGCTGTTTTTT | CASQGLAGDPTGELFF
TRBJ2-2 | TRBD1 | TRBV2 | few | 14 | TGTGCCAGCACTAGGGACAGGGGAACCGGGGAGCTGTTTTTT | CASTRDRGTGELFF
TRBJ2-1 | TRBD1 | TRBV28 | few | 17 | TGTGCCAGCAGTCCGATGAAGGACAGGGCTTCCCGAAATGAGCAGTTCTTC | CASSPMKDRASRNEQFF
TRBJ2-7 | . | TRBV3-1 | few | 12 | TGTGCCAGCAGCCCCTTTGGGGACGAGCAGTACTTC | CASSPFGDEQYF
TRBJ2-2 | . | TRBV15 | many | 14 | TGTGCCACCAGCAGAGATGAGCTCACCGGGGAGCTGTTTTTT | CATSRDELTGELFF
TRBJ2-7 | . | TRBV3-1 | few | 12 | TGTGCCAGCAGCCACAACGTCTACGAGCAGTACTTC | CASSHNVYEQYF
TRBJ2-2 | . | TRBV7-8 | many | 16 | TGTGCCAGCAGCTTAACCGCAGCGTTACGTACCGGGGAGCTGTTTTTT | CASSLTAALRTGELFF
TRBJ1-2 | TRBD1 | TRBV15 | few | 15 | TGTGCCACCAGCAACGGACAGGGAGGAGTCTATGGCTACACCTTC | CATSNGQGGVYGYTF
TRBJ1-5 | TRBD1 | TRBV5-1 | few | 15 | TGCGCCAGCAGCTTGGCGGGGACAGACAATCAGCCCCAGCATTTT | CASSLAGTDNQPQHF
TRBJ2-1 | . | TRBV12-3/TRBV12-4 | . | 16 | TGTGCCAGCAGTTTTTGGGGGGCCTCGGGGTACAATGAGCAGTTCTTC | CASSFWGASGYNEQFF
TRBJ2-5 | TRBD2 | TRBV25-1 | . | 15 | TGTGCCAGCAGTGGCCTGGGGGGGAGAGGGGAGACCCAGTACTTC | CASSGLGGRGETQYF